Shown below are 7 T cell receptor beta chains from a single sample sequenced in a study of blood T cell repertoires in COVID-19 (TCRdb year 2020). Libraries were constructed by the immunoSEQ multiplex PCR assay. TCRdb limited this immuneACCESS table to in-frame rearrangements with V and J called. A share of clones is missing; checked studies link under half to unresolved V genes, and the rest is unexplained. The sample table holds approximately 250,000 clones, of which 70% to 90% were seen once. Clones ranked in the top ten supply 5% to 7% of the sample. Sequencing was carried out using peripheral blood. The source of these receptors is a woman in her sixties or seventies with active or convalescent COVID-19.

V usage is TRBV18 and J usage is TRBJ2-1, with TRBD1 matching over 10 bases. J was trimmed by 5 bases and V by 0 bases; bases with no gene match: 13. The CDR3 has 19 amino acids. In germline, CDR1 is KGHSH, CDR2 LQKENI. The CDR3 region is CASSPPWDRGLFTNNEQFF. The CDR3 DNA reads as TGTGCCAGCTCACCACCGTGGGACAGGGGCCTCTTCACGAACAATGAGCAGTTCTTC.

The V and J genes are TRBV3-1 (or the pseudogene TRBV3-2) and TRBJ2-4, with D possibly matching TRBD1 (7 bases). This CDR3 is built from 15 residues. V was shortened by 1 base and J by 7 bases, with 14 bases between the two germline ends. Germline CDR1 reads LGHDT; CDR2 reads YNNKEL (reference sequence). CDR3 sequence: CASSQGARGANIQYF. As DNA, the CDR3 is TGTGCCAGCAGCCAAGGTGCCAGGGGGGCGAACATTCAGTACTTC.

This chain uses TRBV28 with TRBJ1-4; 8 bases are a match to TRBD1. Trimming took 7 bases from V and 7 from J; bases not matched to a gene: 11. Per the germline V gene, CDR1 is MDHEN and CDR2 is SYDVKM. This CDR3 comprises 15 residues. CDR3: CASTSTGTGSEKLFF. The CDR3 nucleotides read TGTGCCAGCACGTCGACCGGGACAGGAAGTGAAAAACTGTTTTTT.

The chain links TRBV7-9 to TRBJ2-3; 10 bases are shared with TRBD2. The germline gives CDR1 SEHNR, CDR2 FQNEAQ (reference sequence). The CDR3 covers 17 residues. With V trimmed by 2 bases and J by 2 bases, 7 bases remained unmatched. The CDR3 protein is CASSLSRAGGPTDTQYF. The CDR3 DNA reads TGTGCCAGCAGCTTATCAAGAGCGGGAGGGCCCACAGATACGCAGTATTTT.

The rearrangement joins TRBV7-9 to TRBJ2-3; 9 bases line up with TRBD2. The CDR3 covers 16 residues. Germline CDR1 SEHNR, CDR2 FQNEAQ (reference sequence). The V segment lost 2 bases and the J segment 3 bases; nucleotides outside the gene matches: 6. The CDR3 is CASSLYLAGSTDTQYF. CDR3 DNA sequence: TGTGCCAGCAGCTTATACCTAGCGGGGAGTACAGATACGCAGTATTTT.

V usage is TRBV13 and J usage is TRBJ2-3; a weak D match, TRBD2 (5 bases). The CDR3 has 14 amino acids. The germline gives CDR1 PRHDT, CDR2 FYEKMQ (reference sequence). V dropped 5 bases and J dropped 5 bases, with 14 bases sitting between them. The DNA for the CDR3 is TGTGCCAGCAGCGCTCACCGGGAAGAAGATACGCAGTATTTT. Residues: CASSAHREEDTQYF. Together with reference TRBV13 and TRBJ2-3, the CDR3 gives the full variable domain: AAGVIQSPRHLIKEKRETATLKCYPIPRHDTVYWYQQGPGQDPQFLISFYEKMQSDKGSIPDRFSAQQFSDYHSELNMSSLELGDSALYFCASSAHREEDTQYFGPGTRLTVL.

The V and J genes are TRBV5-1 and TRBJ2-4, with 8 bases matching TRBD1. Germline CDR1 reads SGHRS; CDR2 reads YFSETQ. The V gene end was trimmed by 2 bases and the J gene end by 1 base; junction bases not matched to a gene: 11. CDR3 size: 18 residues. This CDR3 reads CASSFNTQGAGAKNIQYF. The DNA for the CDR3 is TGCGCCAGCAGCTTTAACACCCAGGGGGCAGGGGCCAAAAACATTCAGTACTTC.